A single TCR beta chain is shown here with its context. Trimming removed 2 bases at V and 2 bases at J, with 12 bases between. Germline CDR1 reads MNHEY; CDR2 reads SMNVEV (reference sequence). CDR3 length: 15 amino acids. At the time of active disease, bone marrow was collected from every patient. The sample is drawn from a study of read filtering for tumor transcriptome and immune sequencing. The wider study: Whole-transcriptome libraries were prepared after DNase treatment.

The library was built from approximately 400 ng RNA with molecular barcoded adaptors for alpha/delta and beta/gamma chains. Each CDR3 protein is one row after TCRdb ran MiXCR on the reads. The sample yields 20,000 to 30,000 distinct CDR3 sequences, under 25% seen once. The chain links TRBV27 to TRBJ1-1; tentatively, D is TRBD1 (5 bases). The clonotype was recovered from a donor at least 40 years old with multiple myeloma. Sequenced: a population of CD138-negative cells sorted from bone marrow. CDR3 bases: TGTGCCAGCAGTTTAGGGGCGGGGGGAAACACTGAAGCTTTCTTT. This codes for CASSLGAGGNTEAFF.